The T cell receptor (beta chain) described here comes from a study of T-cell reconstitution after alpha-beta-depleted transplantation in children (dated by TCRdb to 2016 to 2017). Study-level background: Using TCR repertoire profiling, the study followed T-cell immune reconstitution in a quantitative way in children after TCRalphabeta/CD19-depleted allogeneic hematopoietic cell transplantation.

The study at large found these results: About two months after transplant, the apparently early recovery of alphabetaT-cell counts reportedly depended on just several hundred clones that had expanded rapidly and came from non-depleted graft cells. The frequencies of hyperexpanded clones fell over the following months, and after one year, T-cell counts and TCRbeta diversity were mostly attributed to newly produced T cells. In some patients, high TCRbeta diversity at day 60 was attributed to recipient T cells and intrathymic progenitors that had survived conditioning.

Notes on this clonotype: Its antigen is currently not known. No qualities accompany the bases; no much larger clone lies one base away.

Libraries were built with PCR. The sequencing machine was an Illumina HiSeq 2500. TCR libraries were prepared with molecular barcoding, using unique molecular identifiers to normalize TCRbeta repertoire quantification. TCRdb reprocessing: public reads trimmed at Q25 with fastp, clones called with MiXCR, in-frame beta chains kept. Every CDR3 protein is listed once, alongside the most common genes and DNA of its rows. For this sample the table gives roughly 420,000 distinct CDR3 sequences, of which 15% to 20% were detected only once. The biggest ten clones account for about 32% of the sample. The CDR3 goes from the cysteine to the phenylalanine over 12 residues. CDR3 DNA is the only sequence kept; it has 36 bases, read in frame from the first base. Taken from the germline V gene, the CDR1 and CDR2 loops are LGHNA and YSLEER. V is cut by 1 base and J by 13 bases, and the space between the germline ends is 11 bases.

Interpreted using the paper, the treatment or condition label stands for: allogeneic hematopoietic cell transplantation with graft depleted of TCRalphabeta T cells and CD19 B cells. The children who served as transplant recipients had been given grafts of TCRalphabeta/CD19-depleted allogeneic hematopoietic cells. The TCR was taken from a boy under three years old who had a stem cell transplant for Wiskott-Aldrich syndrome, so the T cells may come from the graft donor. The sample was PBMCs, mostly from graft donor cells, taken 360 days after TCRalphabeta/CD19-depleted stem cell transplant. The rearranged segments are TRBV4-3 and TRBJ2-1; there is no confident call for the D gene. The nucleotide sequence is TGCGCCAGCAGCCAAGGTGAGGCCCCACAGTTCTTC. This encodes CASSQGEAPQFF.